This TCR beta chain was captured by sequencing in a study of shared T cell receptors in the human thymus. Germline CDR1 is SNHLY and CDR2 is FYNNEI. The CDR3 spans 15 residues. V was shortened by 3 bases and J by 0 bases, with 9 bases between the two germline ends. Profiled with immunoSEQ multiplex PCR; TCRdb holds only in-frame clones, not every one. The repertoire holds under 450,000 clones, with 95% as singletons. Sequencing used thymocytes. This chain uses TRBV2 with TRBJ1-3, with D perhaps matching TRBD1 (5 bases). This clonotype originated in a human donor. The CDR3 protein is CASSDPQGSGNTIYF. DNA for the CDR3: TGTGCCAGCAGTGATCCCCAGGGCTCTGGAAACACCATATATTTT.